What follows are 26 T cell receptor beta chains derived from one specimen sequenced in a study of shared clonotypes between healthy human individuals. TCRdb keeps only in-frame clones here, not all; method: immunoSEQ multiplex PCR. This sample carries over 2 million clones, 85% to 95% of them seen once, and the ten largest clones take approximately 0.41%. The specimen was naive CD4+ T cells from PBMCs. Subset noted: CD45RA+ positively selected. Every receptor here comes from a man in his late teens or twenties in good health. Some clones in this sample may be carry-over from other donors' samples.

The chain combines TRBV13 with TRBJ2-1; 9 bases align to TRBD1. This CDR3 has 13 amino acids. Losses at the gene ends were 6 bases for V and 4 bases for J; bases not matched to a gene: 1. Germline CDR1 PRHDT, CDR2 FYEKMQ (reference sequence). CDR3 in amino acids: CASRDRGYNEQFF. The CDR3 DNA follows: TGTGCCAGCAGGGACAGGGGATACAATGAGCAGTTCTTC.

This rearrangement joins TRBV10-1 to TRBJ2-2; TRBD2 aligns across 7 bases. The CDR3 loop spans 16 amino acids. Germline values: CDR1 WNHNN, CDR2 SYGVQD (reference sequence). The J segment lost 4 bases and the V segment lost 2 bases, leaving 7 bases of the junction unmatched. The CDR3 DNA is TGCGCCAGCAGTGAGCCCCCGACTAGCAGCACCGGGGAGCTGTTTTTT. Translated: CASSEPPTSSTGELFF.

V gene TRBV30 combines with J gene TRBJ2-2; 9 positions agree with TRBD1. The CDR3 spans 19 residues. Germline CDR1 GTSNPN, CDR2 SVGIG (reference sequence). The V and J ends lost 7 bases and 0 bases, in that order; junction bases with no gene match: 18. The CDR3 loop reads CASPGQGFFTEANTGELFF. CDR3 bases: TGTGCCTCACCGGGACAGGGCTTCTTTACGGAAGCGAACACCGGGGAGCTGTTTTTT.

A word on this clone: This specimen includes other DNA sequences encoding the same CDR3. J is TRBJ1-2 and V is TRBV27, with 7 bases that match TRBD1. CDR1 is MNHEY and CDR2 is SMNVEV in the germline V gene (reference sequence). This CDR3 has 13 amino acids. The trim removed 6 bases at V and 2 bases at J, leaving 3 bases unmatched. CDR3 in amino acids: CASSPQGNYGYTF. The CDR3 nucleotides read TGTGCCAGCAGCCCACAGGGGAACTATGGCTACACCTTC.

This clone was picked up one time. The chain combines TRBV14 with TRBJ2-3; TRBD2 agrees at 7 bases. J was trimmed by 6 bases and V by 4 bases; bases with no gene match: 13. The CDR3 runs 16 residues. Germline loops: CDR1 SGHDN, CDR2 FVKESK. This CDR3 reads CASSPYVGGPSDTQYF. CDR3 coding DNA: TGTGCCAGCAGCCCCTACGTGGGAGGGCCTTCGGATACGCAGTATTTT.

In regard to this clone: Other DNA sequences from this sample encode an identical CDR3 as well. This chain connects TRBV5-4 to TRBJ1-4; 9 bases agree with TRBD1. Germline V gene sequence: CDR1 SGHNT, CDR2 YYREEE (reference sequence). V was pared by 4 bases and J by 5 bases, with 3 bases of the junction left unmatched. The length of the CDR3 is 14 residues. The CDR3: CASSPGTGNEKLFF. DNA for the CDR3: TGTGCCAGCAGCCCCGGGACAGGGAATGAAAAACTGTTTTTT. Based on the CDR3 plus reference TRBV5-4 and TRBJ1-4, the full variable domain is ETGVTQSPTHLIKTRGQQVTLRCSSQSGHNTVSWYQQALGQGPQFIFQYYREEENGRGNFPPRFSGLQFPNYSSELNVNALELDDSALYLCASSPGTGNEKLFFGSGTQLSVL.

This clone was detected only once. This chain links TRBV9 with TRBJ2-5; D is possibly TRBD1 (5 bases). The germline V and J ends were trimmed by 0 bases and 5 bases, with 11 bases remaining between them. This CDR3 spans 14 amino acids. Germline lookup yields CDR1 SGDLS and CDR2 YYNGEE. This chain's CDR3 is CASSVDTGPETQYF. CDR3 bases: TGTGCCAGCAGCGTAGATACAGGCCCTGAGACCCAGTACTTC.

The chain employs TRBV6-5 and TRBJ1-1; D possibly corresponds to TRBD1 (6 bases). V shed 2 bases and J shed 5 bases, with 18 bases lying between them. The germline CDR1 and CDR2 sequences are MNHEY and SVGAGI. The CDR3 sequence is 16 residues long. The CDR3 region is CASSYRPKGVGTEAFF. The CDR3 DNA sequence: TGTGCCAGCAGTTACCGACCGAAGGGGGTTGGGACTGAAGCTTTCTTT.

The gene calls are TRBV6-4 and TRBJ1-6, with D unresolved. Germline lookup yields CDR1 MRHNA and CDR2 SNTAGT. The CDR3 loop spans 16 amino acids. Trimming removed 0 bases from V and 5 bases from J, with 11 bases in between. CDR3 region: CASSDSAADDNSPLHF. In DNA, the CDR3 is TGTGCCAGCAGTGACTCGGCCGCTGATGATAATTCACCCCTCCACTTT.

The V call is TRBV6-5, the J call TRBJ1-1; 7 positions agree with TRBD1. The CDR3 totals 15 residues. Trimming cost V 4 bases and J 1 base; bases outside gene matches: 6. Germline lookup yields CDR1 MNHEY and CDR2 SVGAGI. DNA for the CDR3: TGTGCCAGCAGTTCCATACAGGGGCGGAACACTGAAGCTTTCTTT. It is translated as CASSSIQGRNTEAFF.

The J gene is TRBJ2-5, the V gene TRBV5-4; 11 nucleotides match TRBD1. The CDR3 consists of 15 residues. The V gene end was trimmed by 3 bases and the J gene end by 2 bases; junction bases not matched to a gene: 3. Germline CDR1 SGHNT, CDR2 YYREEE (reference sequence). The CDR3 loop reads CASSSGTGGQETQYF. In DNA form, the CDR3 reads TGTGCCAGCAGCTCCGGGACAGGGGGACAAGAGACCCAGTACTTC. The complete variable domain, with remaining parts taken from reference TRBV5-4 and TRBJ2-5, reads ETGVTQSPTHLIKTRGQQVTLRCSSQSGHNTVSWYQQALGQGPQFIFQYYREEENGRGNFPPRFSGLQFPNYSSELNVNALELDDSALYLCASSSGTGGQETQYFGPGTRLLVL.

This rearrangement joins TRBV5-6 to TRBJ2-1; weak D call: TRBD2 (6 bases). Germline CDR1 reads SGHDT; CDR2 reads YYEEEE. There are 14 residues in the CDR3. The V end was cut by 5 bases, the J end by 2 bases, with 11 bases between. The CDR3 sequence: CASRTGVAYNEQFF. DNA for the CDR3: TGTGCCAGCAGGACGGGAGTGGCCTACAATGAGCAGTTCTTC.

This chain connects TRBV7-9 to TRBJ1-2, with 10 bases identical to TRBD1. Germline trimming cut 6 bases from V and 3 bases from J; bases unmatched to any gene: 7. The CDR3 has 15 residues. Germline V gene sequence: CDR1 SEHNR, CDR2 FQNEAQ (reference sequence). CDR3 nucleotide sequence: TGTGCCAGCAGTACCTCCGGGACAGGGGACTATGGCTACACCTTC. Amino acid sequence: CASSTSGTGDYGYTF.

A note on this clone: This sample includes further DNA sequences coding for the same CDR3. The genes are TRBV5-1 and TRBJ2-1, with 9 bases matching TRBD2. Germline CDR1 SGHRS, CDR2 YFSETQ. This CDR3 has 17 residues. J lost 2 bases, V lost 0 bases, and 6 bases had no gene match. As DNA, the CDR3 is TGCGCCAGCAGCTTGGTCCCAGCGGGAGGCACCTACAATGAGCAGTTCTTC. Amino acid sequence: CASSLVPAGGTYNEQFF.

The V call is TRBV4-1, the J call TRBJ1-5; weak D call: TRBD1 (6 bases). CDR1 is MGHRA, CDR2 YSYEKL, per germline. V was clipped by 0 bases and J by 6 bases, with 21 bases between them. The CDR3 contains 18 residues. This CDR3 reads CASSQDHAMGAQGQPQHF. CDR3 sequence (DNA): TGCGCCAGCAGCCAAGATCACGCCATGGGGGCGCAGGGTCAGCCCCAGCATTTT.

V and J are TRBV12-5 and TRBJ1-5; perhaps TRBD1 as D (6 bases). The CDR3 covers 18 residues. Germline CDR1 LGHNT, CDR2 FRNRAP. V lost 0 bases to trimming and J lost 3 bases, with 18 bases between them. CDR3 region: CASGLVGTGPRPNQPQHF. For the CDR3, the DNA is TGTGCTAGTGGTTTGGTAGGTACAGGGCCGCGACCCAATCAGCCCCAGCATTTT. Based on the CDR3 plus reference TRBV12-5 and TRBJ1-5, the full variable domain is DARVTQTPRHKVTEMGQEVTMRCQPILGHNTVFWYRQTMMQGLELLAYFRNRAPLDDSGMPKDRFSAEMPDATLATLKIQPSEPRDSAVYFCASGLVGTGPRPNQPQHFGDGTRLSIL.

V usage is TRBV2 and J usage is TRBJ2-7; D call uncertain. The germline V and J ends were trimmed by 8 bases and 4 bases, with 12 bases remaining between them. CDR3 size: 12 residues. Germline CDR1 is SNHLY and CDR2 is FYNNEI. CDR3 amino acids: CASRSLNYEQYF. The DNA of the CDR3 is TGTGCCAGCCGTTCTTTGAATTACGAGCAGTACTTC. Looking up the rest from reference TRBV2 and TRBJ2-7 gives the full variable domain: EPEVTQTPSHQVTQMGQEVILRCVPISNHLYFYWYRQILGQKVEFLVSFYNNEISEKSEIFDDQFSVERPDGSNFTLKIRSTKLEDSAMYFCASRSLNYEQYFGPGTRLTVT.

The chain recombines TRBV15 with TRBJ2-7; TRBD1 matches 8 bases. The CDR3 covers 15 residues. Unmatched junction bases numbered 6, after V lost 1 base and J lost 4 bases. Germline assignment: CDR1 LNHNV and CDR2 YYDKDF (reference sequence). For the CDR3, the DNA is TGTGCCACCAGCAGAGGTGGACAGGGTTTGTACGAGCAGTACTTC. Protein: CATSRGGQGLYEQYF.

This clone has just one count. CDR3 coding DNA: TGTGCCAGCAGTTTTACGCCGCCCCCCGGGGAGCTGTTTTTT. Translated: CASSFTPPPGELFF. The rearrangement joins TRBV7-9 to TRBJ2-2; D ambiguous. Germline CDR1 and CDR2: SEHNR and FQNEAQ (reference sequence). V lost 6 bases and J lost 6, with 14 bases in between. The CDR3 length is 14 residues.

The chain combines TRBV11-3 with TRBJ2-1; 11 bases are shared with TRBD2. CDR3 length: 15 amino acids. Per the germline V gene, CDR1 is SGHNT and CDR2 is YENEEA. V lost 5 bases and J lost 4; bases outside the gene matches: 4. The CDR3 reads CASSPTSGRYNEQFF. Written as DNA, the CDR3 is TGTGCCAGCAGCCCTACTAGCGGGAGATACAATGAGCAGTTCTTC.

The chain links TRBV28 to TRBJ1-2; D unclear. The CDR3 spans 13 residues. The V and J ends lost 5 bases and 4 bases respectively, with 11 bases between them. CDR1 and CDR2 from the germline V gene are MDHEN and SYDVKM. Written as DNA, the CDR3 is TGTGCCAGCAGTGACCTATCCGGCTATGGCTACACCTTC. It yields the protein CASSDLSGYGYTF.

CDR3 nucleotides: TGTGCCAGCAGCTTCGGAATTAGCGGGGAGAGCACAGATACGCAGTATTTT. It yields the protein CASSFGISGESTDTQYF. The J gene is TRBJ2-3, the V gene TRBV11-3; 8 bases are shared with TRBD2. Germline CDR1 and CDR2: SGHNT and YENEEA. The junction had 8 bases not matched to a gene; V was cut back by 3 bases and J by 0 bases. CDR3 size: 17 residues. Full variable domain (missing parts from reference TRBV11-3 and TRBJ2-3): EAGVVQSPRYKIIEKKQPVAFWCNPISGHNTLYWYLQNLGQGPELLIRYENEEAVDDSQLPKDRFSAERLKGVDSTLKIQPAELGDSAVYLCASSFGISGESTDTQYFGPGTRLTVL.

This clone was seen a single time. V usage is TRBV10-3 and J usage is TRBJ2-1, with a tentative D call TRBD2 (5 bases). Germline-derived CDR1 and CDR2 are ENHRY and SYGVKD. V lost 10 bases, J lost 0 bases, and 10 bases lay in between. The CDR3 sequence is 13 residues long. CDR3 bases: TGTGCCAGCCGAGGGAGCTCCTACAATGAGCAGTTCTTC. Translated: CASRGSSYNEQFF.

The V and J genes are TRBV4-2 and TRBJ1-6, with a tentative D call TRBD1 (5 bases). This CDR3 comprises 15 residues. Trimming took off 2 bases at V and 7 bases at J, with 12 bases between the two ends. Germline lookup yields CDR1 LGHNA and CDR2 YNFKEQ. The CDR3: CASSQRQITNSPLHF. As DNA, the CDR3 is TGTGCCAGCAGCCAACGACAGATTACAAATTCACCCCTCCACTTT.

In DNA form, the CDR3 reads TGCGCCAGCAGCTTCGTCGGACAGGACCAGTACTTC. Amino acids: CASSFVGQDQYF. This chain uses TRBV5-1 with TRBJ2-5; the match to TRBD1 covers 7 bases. The CDR3 length is 12 residues. J lost 10 bases, V lost 2 bases, and 5 bases had no gene match. Germline V lookup: CDR1 SGHRS, CDR2 YFSETQ.

The V and J genes are TRBV18 and TRBJ2-5; D possibly corresponds to TRBD2 (5 bases). CDR1 and CDR2 (germline): KGHSH, LQKENI. The CDR3 is made up of 15 amino acids. The ends were cut back, 5 bases at V and 4 bases at J, with 17 bases in the middle. The CDR3 nucleotides are TGTGCCAGCTCAACTACCGCGGGTGGAGGAGAGACCCAGTACTTC. This encodes CASSTTAGGGETQYF.